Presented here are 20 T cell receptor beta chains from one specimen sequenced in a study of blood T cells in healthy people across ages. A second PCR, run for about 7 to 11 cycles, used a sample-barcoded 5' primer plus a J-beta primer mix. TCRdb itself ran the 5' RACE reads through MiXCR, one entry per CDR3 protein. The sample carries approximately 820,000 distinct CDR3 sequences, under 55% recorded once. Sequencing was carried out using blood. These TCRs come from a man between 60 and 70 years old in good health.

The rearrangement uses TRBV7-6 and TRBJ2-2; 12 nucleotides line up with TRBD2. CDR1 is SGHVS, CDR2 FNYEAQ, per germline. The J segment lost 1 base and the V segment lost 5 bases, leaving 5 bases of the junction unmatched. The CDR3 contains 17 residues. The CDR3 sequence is CASSPGLAGWNTGELFF. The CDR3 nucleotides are TGTGCCAGCAGCCCTGGACTAGCGGGGTGGAACACCGGGGAGCTGTTTTTT.

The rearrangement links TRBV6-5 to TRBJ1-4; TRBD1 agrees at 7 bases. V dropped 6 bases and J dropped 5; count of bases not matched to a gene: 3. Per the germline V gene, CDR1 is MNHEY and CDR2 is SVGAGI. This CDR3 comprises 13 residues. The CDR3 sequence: CASSGTANEKLFF. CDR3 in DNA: TGTGCCAGCAGCGGGACAGCAAATGAAAAACTGTTTTTT.

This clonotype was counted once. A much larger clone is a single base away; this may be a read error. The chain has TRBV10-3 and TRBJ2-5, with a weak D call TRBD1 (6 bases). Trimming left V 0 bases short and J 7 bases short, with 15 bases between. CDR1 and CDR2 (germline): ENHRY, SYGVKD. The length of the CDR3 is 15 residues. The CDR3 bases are TGTGCCATCAGTGAGTCTCAAGGGGGATGGAGGACCCAGTACTTC. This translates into CAISESQGGWRTQYF.

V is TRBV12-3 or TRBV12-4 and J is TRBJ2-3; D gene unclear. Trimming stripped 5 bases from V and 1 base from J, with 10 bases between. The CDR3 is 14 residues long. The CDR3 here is CASSDGLGTDTQYF. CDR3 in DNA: TGTGCCAGCAGTGACGGATTGGGCACAGATACGCAGTATTTT.

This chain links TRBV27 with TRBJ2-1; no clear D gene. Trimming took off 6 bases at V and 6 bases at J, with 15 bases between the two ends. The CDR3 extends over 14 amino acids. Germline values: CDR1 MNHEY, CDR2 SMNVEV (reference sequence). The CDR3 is CASSPMGRTNEQFF. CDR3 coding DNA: TGTGCCAGCAGCCCCATGGGTCGCACCAATGAGCAGTTCTTC.

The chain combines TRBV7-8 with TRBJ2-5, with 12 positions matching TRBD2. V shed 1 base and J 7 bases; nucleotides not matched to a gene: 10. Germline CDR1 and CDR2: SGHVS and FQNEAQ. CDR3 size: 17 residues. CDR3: CASSLELAGGPQGTQYF. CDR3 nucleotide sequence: TGTGCCAGCAGCTTAGAACTAGCGGGGGGCCCACAGGGGACCCAGTACTTC.

CDR3 loop: CAWSTSQGYGYTF. In nucleotides, the CDR3 is TGTGCCTGGAGTACATCACAGGGTTATGGCTACACCTTC. V is TRBV30 and J is TRBJ1-2; tentative D call: TRBD1 (6 bases). V was pared by 2 bases and J by 5 bases, with 12 bases between. Germline CDR1 GTSNPN, CDR2 SVGIG (reference sequence). The CDR3 is 13 residues long.

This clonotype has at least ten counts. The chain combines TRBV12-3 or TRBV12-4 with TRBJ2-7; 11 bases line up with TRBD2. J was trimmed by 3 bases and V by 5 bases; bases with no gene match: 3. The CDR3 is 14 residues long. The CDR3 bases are TGTGCCAGCAGTACTAGCGGGGGCCTCTACGAGCAGTACTTC. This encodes CASSTSGGLYEQYF.

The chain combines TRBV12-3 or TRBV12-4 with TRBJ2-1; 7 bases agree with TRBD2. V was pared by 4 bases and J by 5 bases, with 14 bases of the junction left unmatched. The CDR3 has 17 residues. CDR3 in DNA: TGTGCCAGCAGTTCAAAAAATTGGCCTAGCGGAAACAATGAGCAGTTCTTC. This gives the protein CASSSKNWPSGNNEQFF.

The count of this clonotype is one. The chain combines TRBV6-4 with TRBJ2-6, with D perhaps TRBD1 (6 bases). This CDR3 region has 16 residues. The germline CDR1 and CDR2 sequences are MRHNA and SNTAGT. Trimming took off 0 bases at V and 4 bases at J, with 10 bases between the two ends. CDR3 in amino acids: CASSDSYREGANVLTF. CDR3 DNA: TGTGCCAGCAGTGACTCGTACAGGGAGGGGGCCAACGTCCTGACTTTC.

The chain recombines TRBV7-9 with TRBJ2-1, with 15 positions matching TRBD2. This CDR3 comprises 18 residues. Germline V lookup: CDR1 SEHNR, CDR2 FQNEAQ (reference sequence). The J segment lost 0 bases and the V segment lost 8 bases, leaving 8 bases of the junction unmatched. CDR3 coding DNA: TGTGCCAGCGTCCCCGGGACTAGCGGGGGGAGCTCCTACAATGAGCAGTTCTTC. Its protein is CASVPGTSGGSSYNEQFF.

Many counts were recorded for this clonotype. The CDR3 sequence is CSASAVHLGKNIQYF. The CDR3 nucleotides are TGCAGTGCTAGCGCCGTCCATTTGGGCAAAAACATTCAGTACTTC. The chain couples TRBV20-1 to TRBJ2-4; D remains unclear. Trimming removed 3 bases at V and 3 bases at J, with 15 bases between. Per germline, CDR1 DFQATT and CDR2 SNEGSKA (reference sequence). The CDR3 contains 15 residues.

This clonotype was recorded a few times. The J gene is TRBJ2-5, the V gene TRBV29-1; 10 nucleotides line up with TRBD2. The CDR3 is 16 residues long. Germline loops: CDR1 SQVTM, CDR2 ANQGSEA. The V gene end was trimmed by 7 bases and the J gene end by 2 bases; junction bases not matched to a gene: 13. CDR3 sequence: CSGRVLAGALQETQYF. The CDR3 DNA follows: TGCAGCGGGAGGGTTCTAGCGGGGGCCCTACAAGAGACCCAGTACTTC.

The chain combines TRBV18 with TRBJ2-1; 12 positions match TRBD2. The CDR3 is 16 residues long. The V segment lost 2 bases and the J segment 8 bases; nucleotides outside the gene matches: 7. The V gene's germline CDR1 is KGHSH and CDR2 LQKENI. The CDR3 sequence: CASSPYETSGGYEQFF. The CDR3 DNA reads TGTGCCAGCTCACCATACGAGACTAGCGGGGGATATGAGCAGTTCTTC.

CDR3 amino acids: CAWSGSGSTNEKLFF. The CDR3 nucleotides are TGTGCCTGGAGTGGATCAGGGTCAACTAATGAAAAACTGTTTTTT. The chain combines TRBV30 with TRBJ1-4, with D maybe TRBD1 (5 bases). The CDR3 contains 15 residues. V lost 1 base and J 0 bases, leaving 9 bases between the germline ends. Germline V gene sequence: CDR1 GTSNPN, CDR2 SVGIG (reference sequence).

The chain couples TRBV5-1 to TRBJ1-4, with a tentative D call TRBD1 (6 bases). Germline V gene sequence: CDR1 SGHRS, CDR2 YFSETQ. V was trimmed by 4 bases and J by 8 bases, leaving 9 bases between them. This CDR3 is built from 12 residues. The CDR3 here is CASSTDREKLFF. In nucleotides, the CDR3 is TGCGCCAGCAGCACCGACAGGGAAAAACTGTTTTTT.

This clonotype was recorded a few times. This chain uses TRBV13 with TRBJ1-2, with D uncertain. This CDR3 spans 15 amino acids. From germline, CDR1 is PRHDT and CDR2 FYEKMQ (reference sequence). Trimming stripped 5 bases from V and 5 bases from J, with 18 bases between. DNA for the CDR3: TGTGCCAGCAGCACCAGAAGGGCAGCGGGGTATGGCTACACCTTC. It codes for CASSTRRAAGYGYTF.

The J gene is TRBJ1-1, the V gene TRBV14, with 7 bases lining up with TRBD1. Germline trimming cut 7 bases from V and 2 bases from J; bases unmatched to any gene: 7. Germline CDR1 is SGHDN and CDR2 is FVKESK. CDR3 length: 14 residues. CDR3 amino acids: CASIRGQFNTEAFF. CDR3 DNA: TGTGCCAGCATCCGGGGACAGTTTAACACTGAAGCTTTCTTT.

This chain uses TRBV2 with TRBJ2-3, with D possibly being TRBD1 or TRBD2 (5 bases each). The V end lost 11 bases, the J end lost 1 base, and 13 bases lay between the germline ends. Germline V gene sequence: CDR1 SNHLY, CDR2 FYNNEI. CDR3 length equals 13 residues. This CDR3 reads CAGKRDGTDTQYF. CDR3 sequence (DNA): TGTGCCGGCAAGAGGGACGGCACAGATACGCAGTATTTT.

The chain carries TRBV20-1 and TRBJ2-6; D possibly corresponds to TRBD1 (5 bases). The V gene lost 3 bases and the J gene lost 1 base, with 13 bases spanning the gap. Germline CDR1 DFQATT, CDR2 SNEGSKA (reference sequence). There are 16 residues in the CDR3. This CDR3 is CSASVNKGSGANVLTF. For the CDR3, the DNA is TGCAGTGCTAGTGTTAATAAGGGGTCTGGGGCCAACGTCCTGACTTTC.